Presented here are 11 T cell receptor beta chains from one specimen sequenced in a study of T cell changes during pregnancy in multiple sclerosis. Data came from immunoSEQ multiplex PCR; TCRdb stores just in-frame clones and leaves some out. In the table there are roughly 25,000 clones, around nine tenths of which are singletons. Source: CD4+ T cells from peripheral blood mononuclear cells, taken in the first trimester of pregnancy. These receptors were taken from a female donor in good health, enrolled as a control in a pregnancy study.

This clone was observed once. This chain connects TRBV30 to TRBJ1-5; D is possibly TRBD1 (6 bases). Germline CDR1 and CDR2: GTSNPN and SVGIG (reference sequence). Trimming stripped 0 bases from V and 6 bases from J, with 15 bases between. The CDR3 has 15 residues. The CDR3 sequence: CAWSVRAGDGQPQHF. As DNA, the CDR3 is TGTGCCTGGAGTGTACGAGCAGGGGATGGTCAGCCCCAGCATTTT.

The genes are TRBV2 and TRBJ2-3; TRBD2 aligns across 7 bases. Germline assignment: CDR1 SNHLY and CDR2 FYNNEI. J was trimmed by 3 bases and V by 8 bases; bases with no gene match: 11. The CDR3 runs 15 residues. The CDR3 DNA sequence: TGTGCCAGCGCCCTCGAAGGCGGGGGTACAGATACGCAGTATTTT. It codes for CASALEGGGTDTQYF.

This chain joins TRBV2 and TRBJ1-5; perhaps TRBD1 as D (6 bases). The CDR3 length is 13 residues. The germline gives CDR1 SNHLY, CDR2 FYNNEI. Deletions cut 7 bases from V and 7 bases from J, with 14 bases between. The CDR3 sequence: CASTPRGVQPQHF. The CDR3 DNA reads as TGTGCCAGCACTCCCAGGGGAGTCCAGCCCCAGCATTTT.

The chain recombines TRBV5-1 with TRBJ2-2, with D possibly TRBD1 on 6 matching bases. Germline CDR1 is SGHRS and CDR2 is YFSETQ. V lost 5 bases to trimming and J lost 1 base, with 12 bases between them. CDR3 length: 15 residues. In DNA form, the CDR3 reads TGCGCCAGCAGGAGGGGGACACTGAACACCGGGGAGCTGTTTTTT. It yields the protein CASRRGTLNTGELFF.

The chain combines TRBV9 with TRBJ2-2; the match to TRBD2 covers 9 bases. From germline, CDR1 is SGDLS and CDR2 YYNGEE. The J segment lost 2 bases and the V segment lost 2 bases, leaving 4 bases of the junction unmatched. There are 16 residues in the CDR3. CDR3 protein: CASSVRLAVNTGELFF. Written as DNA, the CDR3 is TGTGCCAGCAGCGTCAGACTAGCGGTTAACACCGGGGAGCTGTTTTTT.

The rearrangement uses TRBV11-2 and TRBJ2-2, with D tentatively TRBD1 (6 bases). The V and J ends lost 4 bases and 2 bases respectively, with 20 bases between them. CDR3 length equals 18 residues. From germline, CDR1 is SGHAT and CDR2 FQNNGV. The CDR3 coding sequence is TGTGCCAGCAGCTCCGTAGGTGGTTGGGACACCAACACCGGGGAGCTGTTTTTT. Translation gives CASSSVGGWDTNTGELFF.

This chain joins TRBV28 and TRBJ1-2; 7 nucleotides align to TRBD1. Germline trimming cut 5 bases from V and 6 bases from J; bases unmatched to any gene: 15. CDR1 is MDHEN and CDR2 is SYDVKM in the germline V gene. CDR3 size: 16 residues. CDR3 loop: CASSPSLTGRRDGYTF. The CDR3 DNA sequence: TGTGCCAGCAGTCCCTCCCTGACAGGGAGGAGGGATGGCTACACCTTC.

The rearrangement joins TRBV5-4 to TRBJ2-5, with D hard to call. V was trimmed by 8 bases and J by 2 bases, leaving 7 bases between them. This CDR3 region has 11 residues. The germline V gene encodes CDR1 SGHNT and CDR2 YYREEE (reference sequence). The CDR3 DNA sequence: TGTGCCAGTGGTACACAAGAGACCCAGTACTTC. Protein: CASGTQETQYF. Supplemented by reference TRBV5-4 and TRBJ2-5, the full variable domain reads ETGVTQSPTHLIKTRGQQVTLRCSSQSGHNTVSWYQQALGQGPQFIFQYYREEENGRGNFPPRFSGLQFPNYSSELNVNALELDDSALYLCASGTQETQYFGPGTRLLVL.

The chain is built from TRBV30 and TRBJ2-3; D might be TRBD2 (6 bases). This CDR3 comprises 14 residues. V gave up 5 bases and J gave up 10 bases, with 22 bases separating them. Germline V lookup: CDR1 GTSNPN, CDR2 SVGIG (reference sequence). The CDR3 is CAWSLGGFQGAQYF. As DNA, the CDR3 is TGTGCCTGGTCCCTGGGGGGATTTCAAGGGGCGCAGTATTTT.

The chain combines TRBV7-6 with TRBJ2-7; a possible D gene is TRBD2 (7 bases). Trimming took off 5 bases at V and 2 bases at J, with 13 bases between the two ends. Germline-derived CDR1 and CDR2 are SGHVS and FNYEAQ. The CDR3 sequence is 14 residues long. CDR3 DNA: TGTGCCAGCAGCGGGAGGGGGGGGACCTACGAGCAGTACTTC. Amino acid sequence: CASSGRGGTYEQYF. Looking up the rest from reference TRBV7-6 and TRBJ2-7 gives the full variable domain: GAGVSQSPRYKVTKRGQDVALRCDPISGHVSLYWYRQALGQGPEFLTYFNYEAQQDKSGLPNDRFSAERPEGSISTLTIQRTEQRDSAMYRCASSGRGGTYEQYFGPGTRLTVT.

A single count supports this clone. The CDR3 DNA sequence: TGTGCCAGCAGACTAGCGTCACTAGGGGAGACCCAGTACTTC. Translating gives CASRLASLGETQYF. This chain connects TRBV2 to TRBJ2-5; 7 positions agree with TRBD2. The germline V gene has CDR1 SNHLY and CDR2 FYNNEI. J lost 5 bases, V lost 6 bases, and 9 bases had no gene match. The CDR3 spans 14 residues. The variable domain in full, with the rest retrieved from reference TRBV2 and TRBJ2-5, is EPEVTQTPSHQVTQMGQEVILRCVPISNHLYFYWYRQILGQKVEFLVSFYNNEISEKSEIFDDQFSVERPDGSNFTLKIRSTKLEDSAMYFCASRLASLGETQYFGPGTRLLVL.